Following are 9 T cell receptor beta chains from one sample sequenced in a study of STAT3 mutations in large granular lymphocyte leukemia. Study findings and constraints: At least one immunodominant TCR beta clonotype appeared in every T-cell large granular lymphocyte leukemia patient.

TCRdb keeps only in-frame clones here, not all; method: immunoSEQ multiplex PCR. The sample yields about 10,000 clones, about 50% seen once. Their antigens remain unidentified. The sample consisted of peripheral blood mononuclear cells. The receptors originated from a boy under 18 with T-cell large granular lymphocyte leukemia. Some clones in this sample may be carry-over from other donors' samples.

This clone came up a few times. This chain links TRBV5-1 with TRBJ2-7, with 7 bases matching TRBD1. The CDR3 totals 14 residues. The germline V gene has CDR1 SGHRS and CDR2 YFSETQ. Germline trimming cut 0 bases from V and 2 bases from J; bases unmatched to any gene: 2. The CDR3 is CASSLGDRAYEQYF. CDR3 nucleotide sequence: TGCGCCAGCAGCTTGGGAGACAGGGCCTACGAGCAGTACTTC.

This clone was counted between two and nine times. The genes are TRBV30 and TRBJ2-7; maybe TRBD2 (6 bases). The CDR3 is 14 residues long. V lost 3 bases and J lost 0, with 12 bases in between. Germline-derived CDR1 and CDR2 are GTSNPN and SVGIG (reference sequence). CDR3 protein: CAWRIGGSSYEQYF. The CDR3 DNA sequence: TGTGCCTGGAGGATCGGGGGAAGCTCCTACGAGCAGTACTTC.

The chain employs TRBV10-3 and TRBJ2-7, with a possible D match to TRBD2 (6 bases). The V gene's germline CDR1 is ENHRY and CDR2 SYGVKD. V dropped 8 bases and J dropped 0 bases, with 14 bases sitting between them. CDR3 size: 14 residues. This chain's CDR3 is CAIRPAGSSYEQYF. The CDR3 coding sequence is TGTGCCATCCGTCCTGCGGGGAGCTCCTACGAGCAGTACTTC.

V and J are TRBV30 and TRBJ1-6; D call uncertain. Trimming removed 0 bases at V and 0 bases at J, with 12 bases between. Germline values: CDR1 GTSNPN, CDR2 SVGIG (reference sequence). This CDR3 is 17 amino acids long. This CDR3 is CAWSVWSDLSYNSPLHF. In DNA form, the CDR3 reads TGTGCCTGGAGTGTATGGAGCGACCTCTCCTATAATTCACCCCTCCACTTT.

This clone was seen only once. DNA for the CDR3: TGTGCCAGCAGGGCGTCTAGCGGCACAGATACGCAGTATTTT. This codes for CASRASSGTDTQYF. The rearrangement joins TRBV5-6 to TRBJ2-3, with D possibly being TRBD2 (6 bases). The germline V and J ends were trimmed by 5 bases and 1 base, with 11 bases remaining between them. CDR3 length: 14 amino acids. The germline V gene encodes CDR1 SGHDT and CDR2 YYEEEE.

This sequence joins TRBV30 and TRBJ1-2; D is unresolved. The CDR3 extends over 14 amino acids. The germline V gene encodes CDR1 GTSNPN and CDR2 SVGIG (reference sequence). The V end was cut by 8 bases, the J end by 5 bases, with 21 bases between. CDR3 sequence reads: CAHGKAVIEYGYTF. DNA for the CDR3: TGTGCCCATGGGAAGGCGGTAATAGAGTATGGCTACACCTTC.

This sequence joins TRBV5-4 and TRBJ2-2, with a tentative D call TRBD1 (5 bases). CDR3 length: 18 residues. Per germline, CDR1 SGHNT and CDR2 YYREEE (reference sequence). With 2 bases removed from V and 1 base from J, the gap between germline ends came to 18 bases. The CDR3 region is CASSLGMETALNTGELFF. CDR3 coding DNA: TGTGCCAGCAGCTTAGGGATGGAGACAGCTTTGAACACCGGGGAGCTGTTTTTT.

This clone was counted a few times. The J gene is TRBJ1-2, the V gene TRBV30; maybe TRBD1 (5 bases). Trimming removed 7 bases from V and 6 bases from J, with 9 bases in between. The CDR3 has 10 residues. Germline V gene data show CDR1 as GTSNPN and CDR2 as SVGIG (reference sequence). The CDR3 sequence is CALMGDGYTF. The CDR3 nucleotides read TGTGCCTTGATGGGGGATGGCTACACCTTC.

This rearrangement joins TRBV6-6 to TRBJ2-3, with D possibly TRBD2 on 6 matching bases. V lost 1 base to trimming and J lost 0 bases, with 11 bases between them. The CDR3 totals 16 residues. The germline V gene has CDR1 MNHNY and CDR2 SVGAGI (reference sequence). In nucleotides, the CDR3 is TGTGCCAGCAGTTACTTGGCGGGGAAAAGCACAGATACGCAGTATTTT. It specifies CASSYLAGKSTDTQYF.